Here is one T cell receptor beta chain with its context. This sample stems from a study of blood T cell repertoires in COVID-19. Original methodology: It was from reference gene primer amplification that nucleated cell counts were estimated. Sequencing was performed with immunoSEQ multiplex PCR; in TCRdb, only in-frame clones are kept and a portion is missing. That table is the source of V, J and clone size, and D and trimming were worked out from the DNA. This sample carries around 100,000 clones, approximately 90% of them seen once, and the ten largest clones take 15% to 20%. Trimming pared 1 base from V and 1 base from J, leaving 10 bases between. This CDR3 is 15 amino acids long. Germline V gene lookup returns CDR1 MDHEN and CDR2 SYDVKM.

The chain is built from TRBV28 and TRBJ1-1; no clear D. The clonotype originates from a middle-aged man with acute or convalescent COVID-19. The sequenced material came from peripheral blood. The CDR3, as DNA: TGTGCCAGCAGTTTATTACTGGGCGAGAACACTGAAGCTTTCTTT. Translated, it gives CASSLLLGENTEAFF.